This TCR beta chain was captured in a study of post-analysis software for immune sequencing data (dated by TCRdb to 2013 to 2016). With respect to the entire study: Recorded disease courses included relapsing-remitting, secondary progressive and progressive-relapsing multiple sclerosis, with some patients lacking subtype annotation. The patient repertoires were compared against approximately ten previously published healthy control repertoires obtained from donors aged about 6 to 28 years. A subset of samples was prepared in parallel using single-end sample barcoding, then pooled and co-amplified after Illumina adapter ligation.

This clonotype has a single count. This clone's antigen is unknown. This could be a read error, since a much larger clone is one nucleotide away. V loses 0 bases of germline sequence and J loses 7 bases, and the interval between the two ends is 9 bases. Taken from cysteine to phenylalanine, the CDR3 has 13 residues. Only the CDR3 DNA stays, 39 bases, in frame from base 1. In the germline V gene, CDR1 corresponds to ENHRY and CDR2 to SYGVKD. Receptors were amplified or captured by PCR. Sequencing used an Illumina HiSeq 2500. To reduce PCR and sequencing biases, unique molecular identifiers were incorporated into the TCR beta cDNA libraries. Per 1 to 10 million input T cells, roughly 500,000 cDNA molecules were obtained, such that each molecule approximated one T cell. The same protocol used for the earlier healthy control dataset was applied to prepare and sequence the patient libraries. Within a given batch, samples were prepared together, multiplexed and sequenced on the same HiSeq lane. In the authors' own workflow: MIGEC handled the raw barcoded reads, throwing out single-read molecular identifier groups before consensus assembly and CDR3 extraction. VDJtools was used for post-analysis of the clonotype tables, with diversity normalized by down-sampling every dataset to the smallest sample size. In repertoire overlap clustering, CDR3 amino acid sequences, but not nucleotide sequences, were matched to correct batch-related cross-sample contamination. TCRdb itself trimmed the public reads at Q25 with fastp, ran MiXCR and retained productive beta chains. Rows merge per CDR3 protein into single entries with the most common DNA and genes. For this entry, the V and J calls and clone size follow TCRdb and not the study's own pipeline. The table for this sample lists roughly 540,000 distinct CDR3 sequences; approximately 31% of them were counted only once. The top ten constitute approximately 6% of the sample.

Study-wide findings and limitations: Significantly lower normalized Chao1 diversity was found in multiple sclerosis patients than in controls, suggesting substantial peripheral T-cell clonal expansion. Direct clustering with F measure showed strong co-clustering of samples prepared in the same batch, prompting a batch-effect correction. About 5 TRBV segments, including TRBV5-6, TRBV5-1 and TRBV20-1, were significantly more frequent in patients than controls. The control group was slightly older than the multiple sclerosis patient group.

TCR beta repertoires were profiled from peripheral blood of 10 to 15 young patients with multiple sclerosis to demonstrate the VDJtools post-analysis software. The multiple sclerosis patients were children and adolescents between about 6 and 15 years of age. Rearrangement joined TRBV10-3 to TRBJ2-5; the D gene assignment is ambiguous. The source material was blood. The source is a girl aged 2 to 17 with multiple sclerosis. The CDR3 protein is CAISESWRGTQYF. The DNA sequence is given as TGTGCCATCAGTGAGTCCTGGAGAGGGACCCAGTACTTC.